The present T cell receptor (beta chain) was sequenced within a study of T cells in Graves' hyperthyroidism and ophthalmopathy. The CDR3 length is 15 residues. The germline CDR1 and CDR2 sequences are ENHRY and SYGVKD. With 1 base removed from V and 3 bases from J, the gap between germline ends came to 10 bases. This clonotype showed up just a few times. TCR beta CDR3 regions were amplified from RNA transcripts. RT-PCR in the first round (using the HTBI primer set) targeted the TCR CDR3. TCRdb passed the multiplex PCR reads through MiXCR, listing each CDR3 protein once. The table includes 500,000 to 750,000 distinct CDR3 sequences, roughly 14% detected once.

The clonotype comes from a woman between 25 and 40 years old with Graves' hyperthyroidism. This sequence joins TRBV10-3 and TRBJ2-1; possible D gene TRBD2, 5 bases. Sequences were obtained from blood. CDR3 amino acids: CAISEYGRVYNEQFF. The CDR3 region has the DNA TGTGCCATCAGTGAGTACGGGCGGGTCTACAATGAGCAGTTCTTC.